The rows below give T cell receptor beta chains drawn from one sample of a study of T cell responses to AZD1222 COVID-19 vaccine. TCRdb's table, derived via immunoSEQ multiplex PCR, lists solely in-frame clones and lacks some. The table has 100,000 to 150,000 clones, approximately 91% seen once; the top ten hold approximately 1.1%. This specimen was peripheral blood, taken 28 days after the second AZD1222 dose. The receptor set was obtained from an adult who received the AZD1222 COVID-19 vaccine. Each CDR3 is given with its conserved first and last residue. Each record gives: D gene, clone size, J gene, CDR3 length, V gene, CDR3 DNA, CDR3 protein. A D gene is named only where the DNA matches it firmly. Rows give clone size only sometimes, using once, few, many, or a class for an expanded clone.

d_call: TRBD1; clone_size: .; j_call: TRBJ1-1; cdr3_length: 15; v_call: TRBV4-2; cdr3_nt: TGTGCCAGCAGCCAACCCAACAGGGGGAACACTGAAGCTTTCTTT; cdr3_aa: CASSQPNRGNTEAFF
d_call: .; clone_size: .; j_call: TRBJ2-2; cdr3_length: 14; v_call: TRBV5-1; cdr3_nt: TGCGCCAGCACGAGGTTGGGGAACACCGGGGAGCTGTTTTTT; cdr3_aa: CASTRLGNTGELFF
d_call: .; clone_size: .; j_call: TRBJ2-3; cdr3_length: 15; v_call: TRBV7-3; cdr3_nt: TGTGCCAGCAGCCCCGCTAGCGTACCCACAGATACGCAGTATTTT; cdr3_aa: CASSPASVPTDTQYF
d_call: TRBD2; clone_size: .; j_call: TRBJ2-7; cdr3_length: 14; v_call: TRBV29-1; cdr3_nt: TGCAGCGTTGAAGTGCGGGGGGGAACCTACGAGCAGTACTTC; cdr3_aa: CSVEVRGGTYEQYF
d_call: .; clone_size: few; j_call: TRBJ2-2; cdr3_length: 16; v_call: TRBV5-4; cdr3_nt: TGTGCCAGCAGCGCCCCGGGACCGCGCCCGGGCGGGGAGCTGTTTTTT; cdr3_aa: CASSAPGPRPGGELFF
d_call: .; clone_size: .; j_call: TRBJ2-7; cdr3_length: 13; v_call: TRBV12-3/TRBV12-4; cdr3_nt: TGTGCCAGCAGTTTCGGGATCTCCTACGAGCAGTACTTC; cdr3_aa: CASSFGISYEQYF
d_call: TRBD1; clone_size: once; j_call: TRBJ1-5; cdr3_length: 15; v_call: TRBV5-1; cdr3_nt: TGCGCCAGCAGCTTGGAGGACAGGGTGAGTCAGCCCCAGCATTTT; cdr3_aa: CASSLEDRVSQPQHF
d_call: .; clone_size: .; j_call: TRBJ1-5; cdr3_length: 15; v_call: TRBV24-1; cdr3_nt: TGTGCCACCTTGTGGCCGGGACCGTGTGTTCAGCCCCAGCATTTT; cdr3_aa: CATLWPGPCVQPQHF
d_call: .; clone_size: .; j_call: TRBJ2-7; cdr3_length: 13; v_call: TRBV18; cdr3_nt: TGTGCCAGCTCTCCCACCCAGACCTACGAGCAGTACTTC; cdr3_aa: CASSPTQTYEQYF
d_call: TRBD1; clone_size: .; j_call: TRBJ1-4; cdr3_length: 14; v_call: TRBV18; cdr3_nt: TGTGCCAGCTCATCCGGGACAGGCACTGAAAAACTGTTTTTT; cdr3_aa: CASSSGTGTEKLFF
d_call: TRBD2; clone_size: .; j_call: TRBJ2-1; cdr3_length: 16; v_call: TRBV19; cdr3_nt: TGTGCCAGTAGTATAGGCAGGACTAGCGGGAGGGTTGAGCAGTTCTTC; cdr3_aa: CASSIGRTSGRVEQFF
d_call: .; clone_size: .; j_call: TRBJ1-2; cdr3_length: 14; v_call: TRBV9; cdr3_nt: TGTGCCAGCAGCGTAGATACGGGGGGGTATGGCTACACCTTC; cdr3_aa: CASSVDTGGYGYTF
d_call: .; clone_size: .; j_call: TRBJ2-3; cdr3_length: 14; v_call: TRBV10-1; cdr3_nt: TGCGCCAGCAGTCCCAGCGAGAGCACAGATACGCAGTATTTT; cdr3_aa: CASSPSESTDTQYF
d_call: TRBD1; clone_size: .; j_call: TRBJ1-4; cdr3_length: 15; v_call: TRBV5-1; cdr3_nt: TGCGCCAGCAGCTTGGCGGCAGGGGGCGATGAAAAACTGTTTTTT; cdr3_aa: CASSLAAGGDEKLFF
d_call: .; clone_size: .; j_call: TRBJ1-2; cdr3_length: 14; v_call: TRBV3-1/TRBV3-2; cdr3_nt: TGTGCCAGCAGCCCTTTGGGAGTAAACTATGGCTACACCTTC; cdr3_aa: CASSPLGVNYGYTF
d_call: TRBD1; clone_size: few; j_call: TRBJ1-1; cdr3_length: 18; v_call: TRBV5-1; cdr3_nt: TGCGCCAGCAGCTCCCCCCGGGACAGGGGAACGATGAACACTGAAGCTTTCTTT; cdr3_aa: CASSSPRDRGTMNTEAFF
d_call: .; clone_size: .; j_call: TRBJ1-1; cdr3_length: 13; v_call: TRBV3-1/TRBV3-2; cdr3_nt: TGTGCCAGCAGCCAAACTAGGGGCACTGAAGCTTTCTTT; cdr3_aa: CASSQTRGTEAFF
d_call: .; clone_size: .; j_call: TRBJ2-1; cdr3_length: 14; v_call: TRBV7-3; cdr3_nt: TGTGCCAGCAGCTTGAGGGGATCCTACAATGAGCAGTTCTTC; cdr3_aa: CASSLRGSYNEQFF
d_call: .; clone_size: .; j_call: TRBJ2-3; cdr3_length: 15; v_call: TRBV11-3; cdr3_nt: TGTGCCAGCAGCCCCGATGGAGGGTGGCTAGATACGCAGTATTTT; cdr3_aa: CASSPDGGWLDTQYF
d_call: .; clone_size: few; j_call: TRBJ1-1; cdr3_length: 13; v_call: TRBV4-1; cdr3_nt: TGCGCCAGCAGCCAAGTCGGGTACACTGAAGCTTTCTTT; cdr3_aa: CASSQVGYTEAFF